The 29 T cell receptor beta chains below come from one sample, sequenced in a study of T cells after yellow fever vaccination. TCRdb reanalysed the 5' RACE reads using MiXCR and keeps one entry per CDR3 protein. The sample holds 600,000 to 750,000 distinct CDR3 sequences, roughly an eighth seen once. The sample was PBMCs, taken on the day of the yellow fever booster vaccination. Source of these receptors: a man aged 25-45 years who received the YFV17D yellow fever vaccine.

J is TRBJ2-7 and V is TRBV20-1; 9 bases align to TRBD1. CDR1 and CDR2 from the germline V gene are DFQATT and SNEGSKA (reference sequence). V shed 6 bases and J 7 bases; nucleotides not matched to a gene: 13. The CDR3 totals 14 residues. CDR3 sequence (DNA): TGCAGTGCCTTATCCGGGACAGGGATCGGTGAGCAGTACTTC. This sequence encodes CSALSGTGIGEQYF.

The chain recombines TRBV27 with TRBJ2-5, with D possibly matching TRBD2 (6 bases). There are 15 residues in the CDR3. V dropped 9 bases and J dropped 0 bases, with 17 bases sitting between them. The V gene's germline CDR1 is MNHEY and CDR2 SMNVEV (reference sequence). The CDR3 sequence is CARRGRESYQETQYF. The CDR3 DNA is TGTGCCAGGAGAGGACGGGAGAGTTACCAAGAGACCCAGTACTTC.

This clonotype has a handful of counts. V is TRBV20-1 and J is TRBJ2-1, with TRBD2 as a possible D gene (5 bases). CDR1 DFQATT and CDR2 SNEGSKA come from the germline V gene (reference sequence). Trimming stripped 2 bases from V and 0 bases from J, with 11 bases between. The CDR3 length is 15 residues. As DNA, the CDR3 is TGCAGTGCTAGATTCCCGCGGGCCTCCTACAATGAGCAGTTCTTC. It yields the protein CSARFPRASYNEQFF.

V and J are TRBV5-1 and TRBJ2-3; D remains ambiguous. The J call may be in error: the DNA end matches TRBJ1-5 better. Germline V lookup: CDR1 SGHRS, CDR2 YFSETQ. There are 15 residues in the CDR3. The CDR3 is CASSGLAGYTDTQHF. The CDR3 coding sequence is TGCGCCAGCAGCGGTCTAGCGGGGTACACAGATACGCAGCATTTT.

This clonotype has only a few counts. The chain joins TRBV29-1 to TRBJ2-1; the match to TRBD2 covers 10 bases. V lost 3 bases to trimming and J lost 7 bases; unmatched junction nucleotides: 6. The CDR3 totals 14 residues. Looked up from germline, CDR1 is SQVTM and CDR2 is ANQGSEA. CDR3 sequence: CSVDDGTSDNEQFF. The CDR3 DNA reads TGCAGCGTTGACGACGGGACTAGCGATAATGAGCAGTTCTTC.

This sequence joins TRBV28 and TRBJ2-1; the D gene could be TRBD1 or TRBD2 (5 bases each). The CDR3 sequence is 13 residues long. Germline V CDR1 and CDR2: MDHEN, SYDVKM. Trimming took off 6 bases at V and 3 bases at J, with 9 bases between the two ends. CDR3 amino acids: CASRWGNYNEQFF. The CDR3 DNA follows: TGTGCCAGCAGGTGGGGGAACTACAATGAGCAGTTCTTC.

This clonotype was observed a handful of times. V gene TRBV5-1 combines with J gene TRBJ2-1; 7 positions match TRBD2. J gave up 2 bases and V 0 bases, and 5 bases lay outside the gene matches. The CDR3 length is 16 residues. Germline V gives CDR1 SGHRS, CDR2 YFSETQ. This CDR3 reads CASSLVRESAYNEQFF. The CDR3 DNA reads as TGCGCCAGCAGCTTGGTGCGGGAGTCGGCCTACAATGAGCAGTTCTTC. The whole variable domain, remainder taken from reference TRBV5-1 and TRBJ2-1, is KAGVTQTPRYLIKTRGQQVTLSCSPISGHRSVSWYQQTPGQGLQFLFEYFSETQRNKGNFPGRFSGRQFSNSRSEMNVSTLELGDSALYLCASSLVRESAYNEQFFGPGTRLTVL.

This clonotype was counted a few times. The J gene is TRBJ2-1, the V gene TRBV10-3, with 10 bases fitting TRBD2. V was clipped by 4 bases and J by 6 bases; unmatched bases: 6. Looked up from germline, CDR1 is ENHRY and CDR2 is SYGVKD. This CDR3 is built from 15 residues. CDR3 DNA sequence: TGTGCCATCAGTGGGGGTAGCGGGAGGTTCAATGAGCAGTTCTTC. Translating gives CAISGGSGRFNEQFF.

This clonotype turned up a few times. The chain links TRBV18 to TRBJ2-7; TRBD1 is a possible D gene (5 bases). The V gene's germline CDR1 is KGHSH and CDR2 LQKENI. The CDR3 totals 13 residues. V lost 6 bases to trimming and J lost 2 bases, with 11 bases between them. CDR3 in DNA: TGTGCCAGCTCCAAGACAGAGACCTACGAGCAGTACTTC. Residues: CASSKTETYEQYF.

This chain uses TRBV6-2 or TRBV6-3 with TRBJ2-6, with D possibly TRBD1 on 6 matching bases. The ends were cut back, 4 bases at V and 0 bases at J, with 10 bases in the middle. Germline V lookup: CDR1 MNHEY, CDR2 SVGEGT. CDR3 length: 16 residues. CDR3 loop: CASSSDRISGANVLTF. The CDR3 DNA reads as TGTGCCAGCAGTTCGGACAGAATCTCTGGGGCCAACGTCCTGACTTTC.

The chain combines TRBV4-3 with TRBJ2-1, with a weak D call TRBD2 (7 bases). This CDR3 spans 15 amino acids. Trimming took off 4 bases at V and 8 bases at J, with 18 bases between the two ends. Germline V gives CDR1 LGHNA, CDR2 YSLEER. In nucleotides, the CDR3 is TGCGCCAGCAGCCCTTGGGGGGGCGTCGGCTATGAGCAGTTCTTC. This sequence encodes CASSPWGGVGYEQFF.

This clonotype was detected only a few times. V is TRBV28 and J is TRBJ1-1; a weak D match, TRBD1 (5 bases). The CDR3 runs to 13 residues. Germline CDR1 is MDHEN and CDR2 is SYDVKM. V lost 4 bases to trimming and J lost 4 bases, with 10 bases between them. CDR3 coding DNA: TGTGCCAGCAGTTCGGTTGGGGGCACTGAAGCTTTCTTT. Its translation: CASSSVGGTEAFF.

This clonotype was detected only a few times. The genes are TRBV13 and TRBJ1-1, with unresolved D. The germline gives CDR1 PRHDT, CDR2 FYEKMQ (reference sequence). V lost 5 bases, J lost 7 bases, and 14 bases lay in between. The CDR3 consists of 13 residues. In DNA form, the CDR3 reads TGTGCCAGCAGCCCGAACAGTAAACGTGAAGCTTTCTTT. Its translation is CASSPNSKREAFF.

The chain carries TRBV29-1 and TRBJ2-1; D is ambiguous. V was clipped by 4 bases and J by 3 bases, with 10 bases between them. The CDR3 extends over 13 amino acids. CDR1 and CDR2 from the germline V gene are SQVTM and ANQGSEA. The CDR3 coding sequence is TGCAGCGTTGTTGGGGATCTCTACAATGAGCAGTTCTTC. Protein: CSVVGDLYNEQFF.

This clonotype was seen repeatedly, ten times or more. The chain recombines TRBV9 with TRBJ2-7; 9 positions match TRBD1. The CDR3 contains 15 residues. V trimming: 2 bases; J trimming: 7 bases; junction bases outside the gene matches: 10. Germline V CDR1 and CDR2: SGDLS, YYNGEE. DNA of the CDR3: TGTGCCAGCAGCGTCGCACAGGGGGCTACTACGGAGCAGTACTTC. It specifies CASSVAQGATTEQYF. The whole variable domain, filled in from reference TRBV9 and TRBJ2-7, reads DSGVTQTPKHLITATGQRVTLRCSPRSGDLSVYWYQQSLDQGLQFLIQYYNGEERAKGNILERFSAQQFPDLHSELNLSSLELGDSALYFCASSVAQGATTEQYFGPGTRLTVT.

This clonotype was observed a handful of times. V gene TRBV2 combines with J gene TRBJ2-4; D is uncertain. With 7 bases removed from V and 1 base from J, the gap between germline ends came to 17 bases. Per germline, CDR1 SNHLY and CDR2 FYNNEI. This CDR3 has 16 residues. The CDR3 spells CASTHRPYGAKNIQYF. The CDR3 DNA follows: TGTGCCAGCACCCACCGACCTTATGGTGCCAAAAACATTCAGTACTTC.

This clonotype turned up a few times. V and J are TRBV27 and TRBJ2-5; D perhaps matches TRBD1 (6 bases). V shed 5 bases and J shed 5 bases, with 21 bases lying between them. CDR1 MNHEY and CDR2 SMNVEV come from the germline V gene (reference sequence). The CDR3 consists of 16 residues. Here the CDR3 reads CASSRTTGTLMETQYF. CDR3 nucleotide sequence: TGTGCCAGCAGTCGAACAACAGGGACCCTAATGGAGACCCAGTACTTC.

This clonotype was found many times. This rearrangement joins TRBV19 to TRBJ1-4, with 8 bases identical to TRBD1. There are 16 residues in the CDR3. The V and J ends lost 6 bases and 5 bases, in that order; junction bases with no gene match: 11. Germline V lookup: CDR1 LNHDA, CDR2 SQIVND (reference sequence). The CDR3 spells CASRLQPQGANEKLFF. CDR3 DNA: TGTGCCAGTAGACTCCAACCCCAGGGGGCGAATGAAAAACTGTTTTTT. The full variable domain, completed using reference TRBV19 and TRBJ1-4, is DGGITQSPKYLFRKEGQNVTLSCEQNLNHDAMYWYRQDPGQGLRLIYYSQIVNDFQKGDIAEGYSVSREKKESFPLTVTSAQKNPTAFYLCASRLQPQGANEKLFFGSGTQLSVL.

This clonotype was found a few times. The chain carries TRBV6-5 and TRBJ2-3; no definite D call. The CDR3 loop spans 12 amino acids. V was shortened by 5 bases and J by 10 bases, with 13 bases between the two germline ends. CDR1 is MNHEY, CDR2 SVGAGI, per germline. CDR3 in DNA: TGTGCCAGCAGTAGAAATGGAGTTGCGCAGTATTTT. Translating gives CASSRNGVAQYF.

This clonotype was seen more than once but under ten times. The genes are TRBV7-2 and TRBJ2-2, with D perhaps assigned TRBD1 or TRBD2 (5 bases each). CDR1 and CDR2 (germline): SGHTA, FQGNSA. This CDR3 is 15 amino acids long. V was clipped by 3 bases and J by 4 bases, with 12 bases between them. The CDR3 coding sequence is TGTGCCAGCAGCTTTCCGGGACGACCCACCGGGGAGCTGTTTTTT. It is translated as CASSFPGRPTGELFF.

In its sample, this clonotype was seen a few times. V usage is TRBV12-3 or TRBV12-4 and J usage is TRBJ2-5; D is unclear. Between the trimmed V and J ends, which lost 7 bases and 2 bases, there was a span of 8 bases. The CDR3 spans 12 residues. The CDR3, as DNA: TGTGCCAGCACCTCGGGTCAAGAGACCCAGTACTTC. It is translated as CASTSGQETQYF.

This rearrangement joins TRBV25-1 to TRBJ2-5; D uncertain. Germline V gene lookup returns CDR1 MGHDK and CDR2 SYGVNS. The CDR3 has 12 residues. The V and J ends lost 7 bases and 5 bases respectively, with 11 bases between them. The CDR3 DNA sequence: TGTGCCAGCACTGGTTTGGGTGAGACCCAGTACTTC. Translating it yields CASTGLGETQYF.

The genes are TRBV4-1 and TRBJ2-1; a weak D match, TRBD2 (6 bases). Trimming stripped 1 base from V and 10 bases from J, with 17 bases between. The germline CDR1 and CDR2 sequences are MGHRA and YSYEKL. The CDR3 loop spans 15 amino acids. CDR3 sequence reads: CASSQGLVSHREQFF. The CDR3 bases are TGCGCCAGCAGCCAAGGACTAGTCTCCCATCGCGAGCAGTTCTTC.

This clonotype was counted between two and nine times. The J gene is TRBJ2-2, the V gene TRBV9; D uncertain. CDR3 size: 13 residues. The V gene lost 4 bases and the J gene lost 4 bases, with 8 bases spanning the gap. The germline V gene has CDR1 SGDLS and CDR2 YYNGEE. CDR3 protein: CASSLYFTGELFF. The DNA of the CDR3 is TGTGCCAGCAGCCTGTACTTCACCGGGGAGCTGTTTTTT.

This clonotype was found a few times. V is TRBV12-3 or TRBV12-4 and J is TRBJ1-2; the D gene is possibly TRBD1 (5 bases). V was trimmed by 0 bases and J by 8 bases, leaving 16 bases between them. The CDR3 extends over 15 amino acids. The CDR3: CASSLAADTPGGYTF. CDR3 DNA: TGTGCCAGCAGTTTAGCCGCGGACACTCCAGGCGGCTACACCTTC.

This clonotype was seen many times. J is TRBJ2-3 and V is TRBV12-3 or TRBV12-4; 8 nucleotides agree with TRBD2. There are 15 residues in the CDR3. V lost 8 bases, J lost 2 bases, and 9 bases stayed unmatched. This CDR3 is CASADLAGYTDTQYF. The CDR3 bases are TGTGCCAGCGCTGATTTAGCGGGATACACAGATACGCAGTATTTT.

The rearrangement joins TRBV10-3 to TRBJ2-5; D is uncertain. This CDR3 has 12 residues. Trimming shortened V by 2 bases and J by 5 bases, and 6 bases separated the two germline ends. Germline CDR1 ENHRY, CDR2 SYGVKD. CDR3 bases: TGTGCCATCAGTGAGGTTTGGGAGACCCAGTACTTC. Encoded protein: CAISEVWETQYF.

This clonotype was picked up a small number of times. The chain has TRBV20-1 and TRBJ1-2; D might be TRBD1 (6 bases). The CDR3 totals 9 residues. Germline V gene data show CDR1 as DFQATT and CDR2 as SNEGSKA (reference sequence). CDR3 in amino acids: CSQDRSYTF. In DNA form, the CDR3 reads TGCAGCCAAGACAGGTCCTACACCTTC.

This clonotype turned up a few times. This chain's CDR3 is CASSLGLTRVNTEAFF. The CDR3 bases are TGTGCCAGCAGCTTAGGACTGACGCGCGTGAACACTGAAGCTTTCTTT. V is TRBV7-2 and J is TRBJ1-1; D uncertain. V was clipped by 1 base and J by 0 bases, with 12 bases between them. This CDR3 has 16 amino acids. Germline CDR1 is SGHTA and CDR2 is FQGNSA.